These T cell receptor beta chains were read from a single sample in a study of T-cell reconstitution after alpha-beta-depleted transplantation in children. TCRdb re-called the PCR reads through MiXCR, storing one row per CDR3 protein. The sample lists some 500,000 distinct CDR3 sequences, about 16% occurring once. This specimen was PBMCs from the stem cell graft donor, taken from the stem cell graft. Receptors originate from a human donor who donated a stem cell graft to a child with acute lymphoblastic leukemia. Both conserved end residues are part of each CDR3. Fields, in order: D gene, clone size, J gene, V gene, CDR3 protein, CDR3 DNA. The D gene is left open where the match is weak. Clone size is stated in some rows and not others, as once, few, many or a class when expanded.

>-|-|TRBJ2-6|TRBV5-1
CASSLMVSGANVLTF
TGCGCCAGCAGCTTGATGGTCTCTGGGGCCAACGTCCTGACTTTC
>-|-|TRBJ2-5|TRBV6-5
CASSYNRRGETQYF
TGTGCCAGCAGTTACAACAGGCGGGGAGAGACCCAGTACTTC
>TRBD2|few|TRBJ2-7|TRBV11-2
CASSLARLAGAYEQYF
TGTGCCAGCAGCTTAGCCAGGCTAGCGGGGGCTTACGAGCAGTACTTC
>TRBD1|few|TRBJ2-1|TRBV24-1
CATSDWGTGLVNEQFF
TGTGCCACCAGTGATTGGGGGACAGGGCTTGTAAATGAGCAGTTCTTC
>-|few|TRBJ2-2|TRBV4-1
CASSYVSVTGELFF
TGCGCCAGCAGCTACGTATCAGTCACCGGGGAGCTGTTTTTT
>-|few|TRBJ2-3|TRBV24-1
CATSEGDTQYF
TGTGCCACCAGTGAGGGAGATACGCAGTATTTT
>-|few|TRBJ1-1|TRBV28
CASSLVVDTEAFF
TGTGCCAGCAGTTTAGTTGTCGACACTGAAGCTTTCTTT
>TRBD2|few|TRBJ2-5|TRBV7-9
CASSPLGGPQETQYF
TGTGCCAGCAGCCCCCTGGGAGGGCCCCAAGAGACCCAGTACTTC
>TRBD1|few|TRBJ2-1|TRBV5-1
CASSPSGTGFSYNEQFF
TGCGCCAGCAGCCCATCCGGGACAGGGTTTTCCTACAATGAGCAGTTCTTC
>-|-|TRBJ2-3|TRBV27
CASLGTDTQYF
TGTGCCAGTCTAGGCACAGATACGCAGTATTTT